This TCR beta chain was observed in a study of blood T cell repertoires in COVID-19. As for the study in general: The United States, Italy and Spain supplied acute and convalescent COVID-19 samples.

Enrolment of Seattle patients took place during active infection, and they were followed longitudinally. There are 16 residues in the CDR3. The ends were cut back, 0 bases at V and 2 bases at J, with 11 bases in the middle. Germline CDR1 is MNHEY and CDR2 is SMNVEV (reference sequence). Using immunoSEQ multiplex PCR, the repertoire was profiled, and TCRdb retains in-frame clones only, with some absent. The sample consists of 140,000 or so clones, roughly 84% of them appearing once. Sequenced sample: peripheral blood. The sequence was obtained from a man aged 25 to 45 with COVID-19, enrolled during active disease. This chain uses TRBV27 with TRBJ1-5; D might be TRBD1 (5 bases). The CDR3 region is CASSLSGGRGNQPQHF. DNA for the CDR3: TGTGCCAGCAGTTTATCGGGGGGGAGGGGCAATCAGCCCCAGCATTTT.